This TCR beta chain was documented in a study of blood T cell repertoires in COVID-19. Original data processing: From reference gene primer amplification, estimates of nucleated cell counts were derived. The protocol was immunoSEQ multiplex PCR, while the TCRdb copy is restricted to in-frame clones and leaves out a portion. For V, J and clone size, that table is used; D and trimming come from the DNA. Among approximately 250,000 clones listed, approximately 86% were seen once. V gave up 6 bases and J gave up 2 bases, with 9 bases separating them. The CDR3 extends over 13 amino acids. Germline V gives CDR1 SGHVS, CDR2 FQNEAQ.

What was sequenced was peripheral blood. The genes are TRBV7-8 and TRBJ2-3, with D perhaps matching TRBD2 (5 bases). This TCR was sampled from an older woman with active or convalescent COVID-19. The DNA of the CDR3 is TGTGCCAGCAGTGGACTGTTCACAGATACGCAGTATTTT. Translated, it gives CASSGLFTDTQYF.